The 7 T cell receptor beta chains below come from one sample, sequenced in a study of T cells after yellow fever vaccination. TCRdb re-derived calls from the 5' RACE reads in MiXCR, one entry per CDR3 protein. The table lists a few hundred thousand distinct CDR3 sequences, roughly 4% of them singletons. Sequenced here: PBMCs, sampled 5 days after the yellow fever booster vaccination. The source is a man aged 18 to 30 who received the YFV17D yellow fever vaccine.

The chain couples TRBV20-1 to TRBJ2-1; 8 nucleotides line up with TRBD2. CDR1 and CDR2 from the germline V gene are DFQATT and SNEGSKA (reference sequence). The CDR3 has 13 residues. V shed 1 base and J 7 bases; nucleotides not matched to a gene: 3. Written as DNA, the CDR3 is TGCAGTGCTAGAGGCGGGGGGCGAAATGAGCAGTTCTTC. It yields the protein CSARGGGRNEQFF.

The rearrangement joins TRBV7-3 to TRBJ1-1; 8 bases are shared with TRBD1. Germline-derived CDR1 and CDR2 are SGHTA and FQGTGA. V lost 4 bases to trimming and J lost 4 bases; unmatched junction nucleotides: 5. CDR3 size: 14 residues. The CDR3 region is CASSSQGASTEAFF. The CDR3 bases are TGTGCCAGCAGCTCCCAGGGGGCGAGCACTGAAGCTTTCTTT.

The chain has TRBV6-1 and TRBJ2-1, with no clear D. V was shortened by 2 bases and J by 12 bases, with 5 bases between the two germline ends. CDR1 is MNHNS and CDR2 is SASEGT in the germline V gene. The CDR3 totals 10 residues. This chain's CDR3 is CASSESRQFF. DNA of the CDR3: TGTGCCAGCAGTGAATCGCGGCAGTTCTTC.

This clonotype was detected a few times. The chain has TRBV7-3 and TRBJ1-5; D is perhaps TRBD1 (5 bases). CDR3 length: 18 residues. V was clipped by 7 bases and J by 3 bases, with 25 bases between them. CDR1 is SGHTA, CDR2 FQGTGA, per germline. The CDR3 is CASTNPGRVQGNNQPQHF. The CDR3 DNA reads as TGTGCCAGCACCAACCCTGGGAGGGTGCAGGGCAACAATCAGCCCCAGCATTTT.

This clonotype was counted a few times. The gene calls are TRBV7-2 and TRBJ2-5, with no clear D. The germline gives CDR1 SGHTA, CDR2 FQGNSA. The V end was cut by 3 bases, the J end by 3 bases, with 11 bases between. CDR3 length equals 14 residues. This CDR3 is CASSFRKPEETQYF. The CDR3 region has the DNA TGTGCCAGCAGCTTTAGGAAGCCTGAAGAGACCCAGTACTTC.

This clonotype was detected only a few times. V is TRBV5-1 and J is TRBJ1-4, with a tentative D call TRBD1 (6 bases). Per the germline V gene, CDR1 is SGHRS and CDR2 is YFSETQ. Trimming took 2 bases from V and 5 from J, leaving 7 bases between them. The CDR3 sequence is 13 residues long. The CDR3 nucleotides read TGCGCCAGCAGCTTTCAGGGGAATGAAAAACTGTTTTTT. Amino acid sequence: CASSFQGNEKLFF.

This clonotype was recorded at least ten times. The CDR3 here is CASSQGASKNIQYF. CDR3 bases: TGTGCCAGCAGCCAAGGGGCGTCCAAAAACATTCAGTACTTC. The genes are TRBV4-2 and TRBJ2-4; D is undetermined. There are 14 residues in the CDR3. Trimming pared 1 base from V and 2 bases from J, leaving 6 bases between. Per germline, CDR1 LGHNA and CDR2 YNFKEQ.